The sequence of this T cell receptor beta chain was determined in a study of human T cells and chemical hapten exposure (dated by TCRdb to 2020 to 2023). As for the study more broadly: Libraries were combined into a pool for sequencing, and differences in TCR yield between samples came mainly from small differences in library volumes within the pool. In alopecia patients, the study followed how the peripheral blood TCR repertoire changed in vivo over primary and secondary sensitization to diphenylcyclopropenone (DPC), a hapten. For every blood RNA sample, sequencing covered both the TCR alpha and TCR beta chains.

This clonotype appeared many times. No cognate antigen has been identified for it. Nothing much larger sits one base from this clone, and base qualities are not available. The full study reports these points: DPC sensitization did not change the number of TCRs with a frequency above 1 in 1000, and there was no evidence of changes in global repertoire structure. After repeated subsampling, the strength of the expansion versus patch-test correlation and the threshold at which it became significant changed.

Measured from the cysteine to the phenylalanine, the CDR3 is 13 residues long. The read is trimmed to its CDR3 DNA, 39 bases read in frame from base 1. Unmatched junction bases come to 1, with V trimmed by 1 base and J by 4 bases. The germline V gene (reference sequence) gives CDR1 as DFQATT and CDR2 as SNEGSKA. Total RNA was isolated from unfractionated whole blood collected in Tempus Blood RNA tubes. Four or five healthy volunteers acted as controls for TCR sequencing and had blood drawn at day 0, 2 weeks and 6 weeks. Library construction relied on 5' RACE. The instrument was an Illumina MiSeq. Library preparation attached unique molecular identifiers to individual cDNA molecules for quantitative, reproducible TCR counting. Regarding the original processing steps: Samples had a median of roughly 98,000 TCRs, with a range from roughly 20,000 to 690,600. The Decombinator software suite was used to annotate V, J and CDR3 in the TCR reads. For PS versus PT1 abundance plots, all samples were subsampled to the same number of TCRs (28,000). TCRs were defined as expanded if absent before sensitization and observed at least eight times at the 2-week time point. TCRdb passed the public sequencing reads through fastp at Q25 and MiXCR, retaining productive beta sequences. CDR3 protein sequences are deduplicated, and each keeps its most common genes and DNA. These V and J calls originate from TCRdb's pipeline instead of the authors' own analysis. This sample holds about 140,000 distinct CDR3 sequences; about 4.3% were observed only once. The ten largest clones represent under 1.5% of the sample.

The V gene is TRBV20-1 and the J gene is TRBJ2-5; TRBD2 agrees with 9 junctional bases. The sequence was obtained from a female donor in good health. Here the CDR3 is given as CSARVRGGETQYF. The bases are TGCAGTGCTAGAGTGCGGGGGGGAGAGACCCAGTACTTC.